The T cell receptor (beta chain) under discussion was sequenced for a study of blood T cells in healthy people across ages. Through a sample-barcoded 5' primer and a J-beta primer mix, a second PCR was run for roughly 7 to 11 cycles. TCRdb re-analysed the 5' RACE reads in MiXCR, keeping a single row per CDR3 protein. Here the sample spans some 760,000 distinct CDR3 sequences, more than 20% being singletons. The CDR3 runs 12 residues. V was pared by 7 bases and J by 3 bases, with 1 base of the junction left unmatched. Germline V gene sequence: CDR1 SQVTM, CDR2 ANQGSEA. This clonotype was recorded a few times. Separately, the same data were catalogued under a study of T cells of mothers and their children. That study reports: No persistent microchimeric T cell clones were detected at approximately 100 clones per million clonotypes sensitivity.

The chain recombines TRBV29-1 with TRBJ2-2; 8 positions match TRBD1. Specimen: blood. The TCR sequence derives from a boy between 10 and 17 years old in good health. DNA for the CDR3: TGCAGCGCGGGACAGGACACCGGGGAGCTGTTTTTT. Amino acid sequence: CSAGQDTGELFF.